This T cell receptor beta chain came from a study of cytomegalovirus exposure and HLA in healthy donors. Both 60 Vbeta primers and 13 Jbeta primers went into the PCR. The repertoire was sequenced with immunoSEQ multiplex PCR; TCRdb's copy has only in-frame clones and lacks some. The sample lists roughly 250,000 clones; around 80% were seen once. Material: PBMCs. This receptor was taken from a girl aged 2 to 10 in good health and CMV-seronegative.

CDR3: CASSIGETQYF. The CDR3, as DNA: TGTGCCAGCAGCATCGGGGAGACCCAGTACTTC. The rearrangement links TRBV13 to TRBJ2-5; D gene unclear. Germline loops: CDR1 PRHDT, CDR2 FYEKMQ (reference sequence). The CDR3 is 11 residues long. V lost 5 bases and J 5 bases, leaving 6 bases between the germline ends.